A single sample is the source of the 27 T cell receptor beta chains below, sequenced in a study of blood T cell repertoires in COVID-19. Clones were read by immunoSEQ multiplex PCR, and TCRdb kept only the in-frame ones, dropping some. The sample records some 87,000 clones, 85% being singletons. Sample: peripheral blood. Receptors were obtained from a woman between 65 and 79 years old with active or convalescent COVID-19.

V and J are TRBV20-1 and TRBJ2-5; 7 positions match TRBD2. The CDR3 covers 14 residues. The J segment lost 5 bases and the V segment lost 3 bases, leaving 9 bases of the junction unmatched. Germline V gene sequence: CDR1 DFQATT, CDR2 SNEGSKA (reference sequence). As DNA, the CDR3 is TGCAGTGCTAGTAGCGCGACAGCGGGGGAGACCCAGTACTTC. Amino acids: CSASSATAGETQYF.

This chain uses TRBV12-3 or TRBV12-4 with TRBJ1-2; D gene unclear. The CDR3 is 13 amino acids. V was pared by 4 bases and J by 4 bases, with 10 bases between. CDR3 amino acids: CASSSRSSYGYTF. In nucleotides, the CDR3 is TGTGCCAGCAGTTCCCGTTCGAGCTATGGCTACACCTTC.

The chain has TRBV6-1 and TRBJ1-1, with a possible D match to TRBD1 (5 bases). The CDR3 spans 15 residues. The V gene's germline CDR1 is MNHNS and CDR2 SASEGT. Trimming stripped 2 bases from V and 4 bases from J, with 14 bases between. CDR3 protein: CASSEYRQLATEAFF. In DNA, the CDR3 is TGTGCCAGCAGTGAATATCGACAGTTAGCCACTGAAGCTTTCTTT.

V is TRBV11-2 and J is TRBJ1-1; 7 bases fit TRBD1. The CDR3 spans 14 residues. CDR1 SGHAT and CDR2 FQNNGV come from the germline V gene. V shed 5 bases and J 6 bases; nucleotides not matched to a gene: 9. The CDR3 is CASSPHLGTAEAFF. The CDR3 DNA sequence: TGTGCCAGCAGCCCTCATCTCGGGACAGCTGAAGCTTTCTTT.

This clone appeared a few times. The chain carries TRBV28 and TRBJ2-1, with D possibly being TRBD1 (6 bases). Looked up from germline, CDR1 is MDHEN and CDR2 is SYDVKM. The CDR3 is made up of 14 amino acids. Trimming removed 2 bases at V and 7 bases at J, with 12 bases between. The CDR3 DNA reads as TGTGCCAGCAGTTTACAGGGGTGGGGGAATGAGCAGTTCTTC. This gives the protein CASSLQGWGNEQFF.

The chain employs TRBV7-2 and TRBJ2-5, with a weak D call TRBD1 (7 bases). The CDR3 has 15 amino acids. Germline-derived CDR1 and CDR2 are SGHTA and FQGNSA. The V and J ends lost 3 bases and 4 bases respectively, with 15 bases between them. This CDR3 is CASSFLRQGGETQYF. DNA for the CDR3: TGTGCCAGCAGCTTTCTAAGACAGGGAGGAGAGACCCAGTACTTC.

The rearrangement joins TRBV7-2 to TRBJ2-5, with 8 bases aligning to TRBD2. CDR1 and CDR2 (germline): SGHTA, FQGNSA. Unmatched junction bases numbered 1, after V lost 2 bases and J lost 2 bases. This CDR3 has 14 residues. CDR3 loop: CASSLTSGQETQYF. The CDR3 DNA is TGTGCCAGCAGCTTAACTAGCGGACAAGAGACCCAGTACTTC. The full variable domain, its missing parts supplied by reference TRBV7-2 and TRBJ2-5, is GAGVSQSPSNKVTEKGKDVELRCDPISGHTALYWYRQSLGQGLEFLIYFQGNSAPDKSGLPSDRFSAERTGGSVSTLTIQRTQQEDSAVYLCASSLTSGQETQYFGPGTRLLVL.

The rearrangement links TRBV18 to TRBJ1-2; the match to TRBD1 covers 7 bases. The V gene end was trimmed by 2 bases and the J gene end by 6 bases; junction bases not matched to a gene: 6. The CDR3 length is 14 residues. CDR1 is KGHSH and CDR2 is LQKENI in the germline V gene. CDR3 in DNA: TGTGCCAGCTCACCAACAGAGGGACAGCATGGCTACACCTTC. Translated, it gives CASSPTEGQHGYTF.

V gene TRBV27 combines with J gene TRBJ1-6, with 11 bases lining up with TRBD1. Germline V gene lookup returns CDR1 MNHEY and CDR2 SMNVEV (reference sequence). The CDR3 extends over 16 amino acids. Trimming took 7 bases from V and 5 from J; bases not matched to a gene: 7. CDR3 in amino acids: CASMGRGQGDNSPLHF. The CDR3 DNA is TGTGCCAGCATGGGTCGGGGACAGGGGGATAATTCACCCCTCCACTTT.

The gene calls are TRBV7-2 and TRBJ2-7; 8 positions agree with TRBD1. The length of the CDR3 is 13 residues. Germline V lookup: CDR1 SGHTA, CDR2 FQGNSA. The V segment lost 5 bases and the J segment 4 bases; nucleotides outside the gene matches: 4. The CDR3: CASSRDRIYEQYF. In DNA form, the CDR3 reads TGTGCCAGCAGCCGGGACAGGATTTACGAGCAGTACTTC.

This chain connects TRBV6-5 to TRBJ1-2; D is perhaps TRBD1 (6 bases). Germline values: CDR1 MNHEY, CDR2 SVGAGI. The V gene lost 6 bases and the J gene lost 9 bases, with 20 bases spanning the gap. The CDR3 has 14 residues. The CDR3 loop reads CASSRGQTTASYTF. In nucleotides, the CDR3 is TGTGCCAGCAGCCGCGGACAGACAACCGCTAGCTACACCTTC.

The chain joins TRBV6-5 to TRBJ2-2, with 8 bases fitting TRBD2. Germline V CDR1 and CDR2: MNHEY, SVGAGI. V was clipped by 5 bases and J by 1 base; unmatched bases: 3. The CDR3 is 15 residues long. CDR3 sequence: CASSRGGLNTGELFF. CDR3 nucleotides: TGTGCCAGCAGTCGCGGGGGGTTGAACACCGGGGAGCTGTTTTTT.

The chain carries TRBV2 and TRBJ2-2; 7 bases are a match to TRBD2. CDR1 is SNHLY and CDR2 is FYNNEI in the germline V gene. Trimming cost V 11 bases and J 2 bases; bases outside gene matches: 8. The CDR3 extends over 14 amino acids. DNA of the CDR3: TGTGCCGGCGGCGGGGGAGCCAACACCGGGGAGCTGTTTTTT. This translates into CAGGGGANTGELFF.

The chain's CDR3 is CASSGEGSTEAFF. The CDR3 DNA reads as TGCGCCAGTAGTGGTGAGGGTAGCACTGAAGCTTTCTTT. This chain joins TRBV5-1 and TRBJ1-1; no firm D call. Trimming pared 8 bases from V and 4 bases from J, leaving 15 bases between. Germline assignment: CDR1 SGHRS and CDR2 YFSETQ. This CDR3 comprises 13 residues.

This clone came up a few times. The CDR3 region is CASSLGTGNYDQPQHF. For the CDR3, the DNA is TGCGCCAGCAGCTTGGGGACAGGGAATTATGATCAGCCCCAGCATTTT. V usage is TRBV5-1 and J usage is TRBJ1-5; 8 bases align to TRBD1. CDR3 length: 16 residues. Germline V gene lookup returns CDR1 SGHRS and CDR2 YFSETQ. Trimming removed 0 bases from V and 5 bases from J; junction bases left unmatched: 7.

The J gene is TRBJ1-5, the V gene TRBV28; 7 bases are shared with TRBD1. V lost 1 base and J lost 0; bases outside the gene matches: 6. The germline V gene encodes CDR1 MDHEN and CDR2 SYDVKM. This CDR3 is built from 17 residues. The CDR3 reads CASSLLDRLNSNQPQHF. The CDR3 nucleotides are TGTGCCAGCAGTTTATTGGACAGGCTTAATAGCAATCAGCCCCAGCATTTT. Filled out from reference TRBV28 and TRBJ1-5, the complete variable domain reads DVKVTQSSRYLVKRTGEKVFLECVQDMDHENMFWYRQDPGLGLRLIYFSYDVKMKEKGDIPEGYSVSREKKERFSLILESASTNQTSMYLCASSLLDRLNSNQPQHFGDGTRLSIL.

The rearrangement uses TRBV7-2 and TRBJ2-1, with D perhaps TRBD2 (7 bases). V was cut by 9 bases and J by 5 bases, with 17 bases left in between. Germline CDR1 SGHTA, CDR2 FQGNSA. This CDR3 is 14 amino acids long. The CDR3 here is CASLRGGDNNEQFF. DNA for the CDR3: TGTGCCAGTCTACGAGGGGGGGATAACAATGAGCAGTTCTTC.

This clone was counted a few times. The chain is built from TRBV29-1 and TRBJ1-1; 7 bases align to TRBD1. V was clipped by 7 bases and J by 5 bases; unmatched bases: 7. The CDR3 extends over 12 amino acids. Germline-derived CDR1 and CDR2 are SQVTM and ANQGSEA. CDR3 region: CSADRVGTEAFF. DNA of the CDR3: TGCAGCGCTGACAGGGTAGGGACTGAAGCTTTCTTT.

This sequence joins TRBV6-5 and TRBJ1-5; D is ambiguous. V shed 0 bases and J shed 0 bases, with 9 bases lying between them. Germline V gene sequence: CDR1 MNHEY, CDR2 SVGAGI. The CDR3 is 16 residues long. The CDR3 sequence: CASSYSWGDSNQPQHF. CDR3 sequence (DNA): TGTGCCAGCAGTTACTCGTGGGGAGATAGCAATCAGCCCCAGCATTTT.

Concerning this clone: The sample holds other DNA sequences that translate to the same CDR3. The chain carries TRBV15 and TRBJ1-2, with a weak D call TRBD1 (6 bases). V was shortened by 0 bases and J by 8 bases, with 10 bases between the two germline ends. CDR3 size: 13 residues. Germline V gives CDR1 LNHNV, CDR2 YYDKDF (reference sequence). CDR3 nucleotides: TGTGCCACCAGCAGAGAGACAGGTCGCGGCTACACCTTC. This translates into CATSRETGRGYTF.

This clone was observed a handful of times. V usage is TRBV4-3 and J usage is TRBJ2-7; no reliable D call. Germline V lookup: CDR1 LGHNA, CDR2 YSLEER. V was pared by 1 base and J by 0 bases, with 7 bases between. This CDR3 spans 14 amino acids. Written as DNA, the CDR3 is TGCGCCAGCAGCCAAGCGGCAGGCTCCTACGAGCAGTACTTC. Residues: CASSQAAGSYEQYF.

The rearrangement joins TRBV28 to TRBJ2-7, with 9 nucleotides matching TRBD1. V lost 6 bases to trimming and J lost 2 bases; unmatched junction nucleotides: 8. The CDR3 has 15 residues. Germline values: CDR1 MDHEN, CDR2 SYDVKM. This CDR3 reads CASSPRTGATYEQYF. CDR3 nucleotide sequence: TGTGCCAGCAGCCCTAGGACAGGGGCGACCTACGAGCAGTACTTC.

This clone was recorded a few times. The V call is TRBV18, the J call TRBJ2-3; 7 bases map to TRBD1. The CDR3 is made up of 15 amino acids. Germline CDR1 and CDR2: KGHSH and LQKENI. The junction had 10 bases not matched to a gene; V was cut back by 3 bases and J by 7 bases. The CDR3 region has the DNA TGTGCCAGCTCACCGATGACAGGGTGGGGTTATACGCAGTATTTT. Its protein product is CASSPMTGWGYTQYF. The entire variable domain, with the rest obtained from reference TRBV18 and TRBJ2-3, is as follows: NAGVMQNPRHLVRRRGQEARLRCSPMKGHSHVYWYRQLPEEGLKFMVYLQKENIIDESGMPKERFSAEFPKEGPSILRIQQVVRGDSAAYFCASSPMTGWGYTQYFGPGTRLTVL.

V and J are TRBV18 and TRBJ1-1; no clear D gene. Trimming removed 2 bases from V and 2 bases from J, with 6 bases in between. CDR1 KGHSH and CDR2 LQKENI come from the germline V gene. The CDR3 consists of 13 residues. The CDR3: CASSPNINTEAFF. As DNA, the CDR3 is TGTGCCAGCTCACCAAATATAAACACTGAAGCTTTCTTT.

The rearrangement joins TRBV5-1 to TRBJ2-7; D is undetermined. CDR1 SGHRS and CDR2 YFSETQ come from the germline V gene. The CDR3 consists of 14 residues. The V end lost 1 base, the J end lost 2 bases, and 10 bases lay between the germline ends. The CDR3 nucleotides read TGCGCCAGCAGCTTGACACCAACTACCTACGAGCAGTACTTC. Protein sequence: CASSLTPTTYEQYF.

The rearrangement links TRBV2 to TRBJ2-7; a weak D match, TRBD2 (5 bases). Germline V gives CDR1 SNHLY, CDR2 FYNNEI. Trimming took 7 bases from V and 2 from J, leaving 15 bases between them. This CDR3 comprises 14 residues. The CDR3 DNA reads TGTGCCAGCAAAATCAACCCCGGGGCCTACGAGCAGTACTTC. It is translated as CASKINPGAYEQYF. The variable domain in full, with the rest retrieved from reference TRBV2 and TRBJ2-7, is EPEVTQTPSHQVTQMGQEVILRCVPISNHLYFYWYRQILGQKVEFLVSFYNNEISEKSEIFDDQFSVERPDGSNFTLKIRSTKLEDSAMYFCASKINPGAYEQYFGPGTRLTVT.

The chain employs TRBV5-1 and TRBJ2-7, with 10 bases lining up with TRBD1. CDR3 size: 15 residues. Germline V gene lookup returns CDR1 SGHRS and CDR2 YFSETQ. Trimming removed 4 bases from V and 0 bases from J; junction bases left unmatched: 4. The CDR3 spells CASSRGQGNSYEQYF. In DNA, the CDR3 is TGCGCCAGCAGCCGGGGACAGGGGAACTCCTACGAGCAGTACTTC.